Below, 4 T cell receptor beta chains from the same sample are listed, as sequenced in a study of T and B cells in COVID-19 patients. Each TRB amplification used roughly 240-550 ng of genomic DNA from blood. BIOMED2 TRB-A/B primer pools were used in multiplex TRB PCR. MiXCR was run by TCRdb on the multiplex PCR reads, yielding one entry per CDR3 protein. The sample consists of approximately 20,000 distinct CDR3 sequences, over 25% of them appearing once. Sequencing was done on a sample of blood. The receptors shown here come from a human donor who had recovered from COVID-19.

The CDR3, as DNA: TGTGCCAGCAGTTTTGGACGGAGCTCTGGCTACACCTTC. This encodes CASSFGRSSGYTF. The V and J genes are TRBV12-3 or TRBV12-4 and TRBJ1-2; D not resolved. Trimming took off 3 bases at V and 7 bases at J, with 12 bases between the two ends. CDR3 length: 13 amino acids.

By share, this clonotype ranks as medium-sized. V gene TRBV29-1 combines with J gene TRBJ2-1; D perhaps matches TRBD1 (5 bases). The CDR3 spans 11 residues. Germline CDR1 SQVTM, CDR2 ANQGSEA. The germline V and J ends were trimmed by 5 bases and 5 bases, with 7 bases remaining between them. The chain's CDR3 is CSVRRDNEQFF. For the CDR3, the DNA is TGCAGCGTTCGCAGGGACAATGAGCAGTTCTTC.

The rearrangement uses TRBV5-1 and TRBJ1-4; a possible D gene is TRBD1 (6 bases). Germline V gene sequence: CDR1 SGHRS, CDR2 YFSETQ. The CDR3 totals 15 residues. V lost 3 bases to trimming and J lost 1 base, with 10 bases between them. This CDR3 reads CASSWGQVTNEKLFF. The CDR3 region has the DNA TGCGCCAGCAGCTGGGGACAAGTAACTAATGAAAAACTGTTTTTT. Complete variable domain (other parts from reference TRBV5-1 and TRBJ1-4): KAGVTQTPRYLIKTRGQQVTLSCSPISGHRSVSWYQQTPGQGLQFLFEYFSETQRNKGNFPGRFSGRQFSNSRSEMNVSTLELGDSALYLCASSWGQVTNEKLFFGSGTQLSVL.

This clonotype is medium-sized in the sample. The genes are TRBV19 and TRBJ2-1; 9 nucleotides match TRBD2. The germline CDR1 and CDR2 sequences are LNHDA and SQIVND (reference sequence). The length of the CDR3 is 14 residues. V lost 4 bases and J lost 6; bases outside the gene matches: 4. The CDR3 nucleotides are TGTGCCAGTAGTAGACTAGCGGACATCAATGAGCAGTTCTTC. Protein product: CASSRLADINEQFF.